These 19 T cell receptor beta chains share one sample of origin, sequenced in a study of blood T cell repertoires in COVID-19. The repertoire was sequenced with immunoSEQ multiplex PCR; TCRdb's copy has only in-frame clones and lacks some. Of 130,000 to 150,000 clones in the sample, about 84% were seen once. Sequencing was carried out using peripheral blood. These receptors all stem from a woman aged 45-65 years with acute or convalescent COVID-19.

The chain carries TRBV4-3 and TRBJ1-2; D not certain. Per germline, CDR1 LGHNA and CDR2 YSLEER. The CDR3 loop spans 13 amino acids. Trimming removed 1 base at V and 7 bases at J, with 10 bases between. CDR3 in DNA: TGCGCCAGCAGCCAAGTCTCGGGGAGTGGCTACACCTTC. Residues: CASSQVSGSGYTF.

V gene TRBV5-8 combines with J gene TRBJ2-3; tentatively, D is TRBD2 (6 bases). This CDR3 contains 14 residues. Germline V CDR1 and CDR2: SGHTS, YDEGEE. The germline V and J ends were trimmed by 6 bases and 1 base, with 12 bases remaining between them. CDR3 DNA: TGTGCCAGCACCACCGGGACTGGCACAGATACGCAGTATTTT. It yields the protein CASTTGTGTDTQYF.

With respect to this clone: The same CDR3 is also encoded by other DNA sequences in this sample. The rearrangement uses TRBV7-3 and TRBJ1-1; 7 positions agree with TRBD1. J gave up 5 bases and V 5 bases, and 5 bases lay outside the gene matches. Germline assignment: CDR1 SGHTA and CDR2 FQGTGA. The length of the CDR3 is 13 residues. The CDR3 here is CASSRTGETEAFF. The CDR3 DNA is TGTGCCAGCAGCCGAACAGGGGAAACTGAAGCTTTCTTT.

This chain links TRBV29-1 with TRBJ2-4; 7 bases are a match to TRBD2. Germline assignment: CDR1 SQVTM and CDR2 ANQGSEA. This CDR3 region has 12 residues. Trimming at V came to 7 bases and at J to 5 bases, leaving 5 bases not matched to a gene. CDR3 DNA: TGCAGCGCAATGAGCGGGGAAAACATTCAGTACTTC. It specifies CSAMSGENIQYF.

J is TRBJ1-2 and V is TRBV6-5; possibly TRBD1 for D (5 bases). Trimming stripped 10 bases from V and 8 bases from J, with 23 bases between. The germline gives CDR1 MNHEY, CDR2 SVGAGI. This CDR3 is 14 amino acids long. As DNA, the CDR3 is TGTGCCACCAGGCTGCGCGGGGGGTCGGTCGGCTACACCTTC. The encoded protein is CATRLRGGSVGYTF.

V usage is TRBV9 and J usage is TRBJ1-6, with D uncertain. The CDR3 consists of 13 residues. Per germline, CDR1 SGDLS and CDR2 YYNGEE. Trimming removed 4 bases from V and 8 bases from J, with 10 bases in between. Written as DNA, the CDR3 is TGTGCCAGCAGCCCCATCGAGGATTCACCCCTCCACTTT. This translates into CASSPIEDSPLHF.

In this sample, this clone turned up a few times. The chain joins TRBV7-8 to TRBJ1-6; the D gene is possibly TRBD1 (5 bases). Trimming stripped 0 bases from V and 8 bases from J, with 14 bases between. CDR1 is SGHVS, CDR2 FQNEAQ, per germline. The CDR3 contains 16 residues. The CDR3 nucleotides are TGTGCCAGCAGCTTAGCGAACGGAGGGGTCGATTCACCCCTCCACTTT. The encoded protein is CASSLANGGVDSPLHF.

Written as DNA, the CDR3 is TGTGCCAGCGGGGGGATGCGACCAGGGGCTTTCTTT. It is translated as CASGGMRPGAFF. The chain links TRBV6-5 to TRBJ1-1; TRBD1 might be the D (5 bases). Trimming took 8 bases from V and 11 from J, leaving 18 bases between them. The CDR3 has 12 amino acids. Germline lookup yields CDR1 MNHEY and CDR2 SVGAGI.

This clone showed up just once. V gene TRBV5-1 combines with J gene TRBJ2-7; 13 nucleotides match TRBD2. V was pared by 5 bases and J by 0 bases, with 2 bases of the junction left unmatched. Germline V CDR1 and CDR2: SGHRS, YFSETQ. The CDR3 runs to 15 residues. The CDR3 coding sequence is TGCGCCAGCAGACTAGCGGGGGGGAGCTCCTACGAGCAGTACTTC. Its translation is CASRLAGGSSYEQYF.

The chain carries TRBV11-2 and TRBJ2-3, with 7 bases identical to TRBD2. Germline-derived CDR1 and CDR2 are SGHAT and FQNNGV. This CDR3 has 17 residues. The ends lost 3 bases at V and 0 bases at J; junction bases unmatched: 9. The CDR3 protein is CASSFRRGAGSTDTQYF. CDR3 coding DNA: TGTGCCAGCAGCTTCCGTCGGGGAGCGGGGAGCACAGATACGCAGTATTTT. The whole variable domain, filled in from reference TRBV11-2 and TRBJ2-3, reads EAGVAQSPRYKIIEKRQSVAFWCNPISGHATLYWYQQILGQGPKLLIQFQNNGVVDDSQLPKDRFSAERLKGVDSTLKIQPAKLEDSAVYLCASSFRRGAGSTDTQYFGPGTRLTVL.

The chain recombines TRBV5-1 with TRBJ2-6, with a possible D match to TRBD1 (7 bases). This CDR3 region has 16 residues. Trimming stripped 2 bases from V and 6 bases from J, with 15 bases between. Germline CDR1 is SGHRS and CDR2 is YFSETQ. CDR3 sequence (DNA): TGCGCCAGCAGCTTCCAGGGGGGCCTGGAGGCCAACGTCCTGACTTTC. It encodes CASSFQGGLEANVLTF.

This chain joins TRBV9 and TRBJ2-3, with 9 nucleotides matching TRBD2. The CDR3 is 16 amino acids. The V gene end was trimmed by 7 bases and the J gene end by 0 bases; junction bases not matched to a gene: 9. Per germline, CDR1 SGDLS and CDR2 YYNGEE. The CDR3 DNA sequence: TGTGCCAGCTCAAGGCTAGCGGGGAGGAGCACAGATACGCAGTATTTT. Translation gives CASSRLAGRSTDTQYF.

The chain combines TRBV5-1 with TRBJ1-6, with 7 bases identical to TRBD1. This CDR3 contains 19 residues. Trimming cost V 5 bases and J 1 base; bases outside gene matches: 15. The V gene's germline CDR1 is SGHRS and CDR2 YFSETQ. CDR3 protein: CASRSSGTERISYNSPLHF. CDR3 sequence (DNA): TGCGCCAGCAGGTCCTCCGGGACAGAACGCATTTCCTATAATTCACCCCTCCACTTT.

J is TRBJ2-6 and V is TRBV7-2; D is uncertain. Germline values: CDR1 SGHTA, CDR2 FQGNSA. There are 13 residues in the CDR3. Trimming removed 3 bases from V and 3 bases from J, with 3 bases in between. The CDR3 nucleotides are TGTGCCAGCAGCTTCTTTGGGGCCAACGTCCTGACTTTC. Translated, it gives CASSFFGANVLTF.

The chain joins TRBV2 to TRBJ1-2, with D maybe TRBD1 (6 bases). CDR1 is SNHLY, CDR2 FYNNEI, per germline. The CDR3 has 13 amino acids. V gave up 9 bases and J gave up 8 bases, with 19 bases separating them. The CDR3 DNA reads TGTGCCAGTCGGGACACTACCCCCAAGGGCTACACCTTC. As protein: CASRDTTPKGYTF.

The J gene is TRBJ1-1, the V gene TRBV7-3; weak D call: TRBD1 (6 bases). Trimming pared 2 bases from V and 4 bases from J, leaving 8 bases between. CDR1 SGHTA and CDR2 FQGTGA come from the germline V gene. The CDR3 length is 13 residues. CDR3 DNA: TGTGCCAGCAGCTTAGACAGGTTCACTGAAGCTTTCTTT. Amino acids: CASSLDRFTEAFF.

This clone has a single count. The gene calls are TRBV5-1 and TRBJ2-7; 9 bases are a match to TRBD1. The CDR3 is made up of 13 amino acids. From germline, CDR1 is SGHRS and CDR2 YFSETQ. The V gene end was trimmed by 4 bases and the J gene end by 3 bases; junction bases not matched to a gene: 2. Here the CDR3 reads CASSGGQGYEQYF. The CDR3 coding sequence is TGCGCCAGCAGCGGGGGACAGGGCTACGAGCAGTACTTC. Complete variable domain (other parts from reference TRBV5-1 and TRBJ2-7): KAGVTQTPRYLIKTRGQQVTLSCSPISGHRSVSWYQQTPGQGLQFLFEYFSETQRNKGNFPGRFSGRQFSNSRSEMNVSTLELGDSALYLCASSGGQGYEQYFGPGTRLTVT.

This chain's CDR3 is CASSFDSPEEKLFF. The CDR3 region has the DNA TGCGCCAGCAGCTTTGACAGCCCTGAGGAAAAACTGTTTTTT. This chain uses TRBV5-1 with TRBJ1-4, with D possibly being TRBD1 (5 bases). This CDR3 is built from 14 residues. In germline, CDR1 is SGHRS, CDR2 YFSETQ. V was clipped by 2 bases and J by 8 bases, with 13 bases between them.

This clone was found a few times. V usage is TRBV4-1 and J usage is TRBJ1-6, with a weak D call TRBD1 (6 bases). The CDR3 is made up of 16 amino acids. V lost 2 bases, J lost 8 bases, and 16 bases lay in between. Looked up from germline, CDR1 is MGHRA and CDR2 is YSYEKL. CDR3 protein: CASSQPPGQNYSPLHF. CDR3 bases: TGCGCCAGCAGCCAACCACCGGGACAAAATTATTCACCCCTCCACTTT.